This T cell receptor beta chain was captured in a study of CD8+CD57+ T cells in acquired aplastic anemia. Overall study results and limits: Between the patient and control groups, CD8+ Simpson's diversity did not differ significantly.

Whoever was chosen for sequencing had shown CD8+CD57+ cell expansion by flow cytometry. From germline, CDR1 is SGDLS and CDR2 YYNGEE. The CDR3 length is 12 residues, termini included. Comments on this clonotype: Its antigen is still unknown. The conserved phenylalanine or tryptophan is not found at the CDR3 terminus, so this likely reflects a read error. The DNA is left out, because the CDR3 cannot be placed on it with certainty; the CDR3 is given as TCRdb lists it.

The template for TCR beta VDJ and CDR3 sequence profiling was genomic DNA. Via MiXCR, TCRdb re-called the reads, giving one row per CDR3 protein. The repertoire holds roughly 250,000 distinct CDR3 sequences, about 80% seen once, with 42% in the top ten. The sample comprised sorted CD4+, CD8+, or CD8+CD57+ T cells (not recorded which) from PBMCs. The TCR comes from a human donor with aplastic anemia. V usage is TRBV9 and J usage is TRBJ2-4; TRBD2, the D gene given by the table, was not confirmed from the DNA. CDR3 protein: CASGVGLADKYL.